Below, 8 T cell receptor beta chains from the same sample are listed, as sequenced in a study of neurological immune-mediated disorders. Using its own MiXCR run on the 5' RACE reads, TCRdb lists one record per CDR3 protein. The sample records fewer than 75,000 distinct CDR3 sequences, 4.5% being singletons. Sequencing used PBMCs. The receptors here all came from a man in his thirties or forties with multiple sclerosis.

This clonotype was found many times. The chain links TRBV12-3 or TRBV12-4 to TRBJ1-1, with a weak D call TRBD1 (6 bases). The CDR3 sequence is 13 residues long. With 6 bases removed from V and 4 bases from J, the gap between germline ends came to 12 bases. CDR3 loop: CASRAQGTTEAFF. The CDR3 nucleotides read TGTGCCAGCAGAGCGCAGGGGACCACTGAAGCTTTCTTT.

A few counts support this clonotype. J is TRBJ2-7 and V is TRBV5-1; D is unclear. CDR3 length: 13 amino acids. Germline CDR1 SGHRS, CDR2 YFSETQ. Trimming left V 4 bases short and J 3 bases short, with 11 bases between. This chain's CDR3 is CASSVDGFYEQYV. The CDR3 DNA is TGCGCCAGCAGCGTGGACGGGTTCTACGAGCAGTACGTC.

In this sample, this clonotype turned up a few times. The chain recombines TRBV4-1 with TRBJ2-7; D unclear. CDR3 length equals 13 residues. Per germline, CDR1 MGHRA and CDR2 YSYEKL. V dropped 3 bases and J dropped 2 bases, with 8 bases sitting between them. CDR3 in DNA: TGCGCCAGCAGCCAGACTGTTACCTACGAGCAGTACTTC. Its translation is CASSQTVTYEQYF.

The table lists this clonotype with many counts. The V call is TRBV7-2, the J call TRBJ2-1, with 8 bases lining up with TRBD2. V dropped 7 bases and J dropped 12; count of bases not matched to a gene: 11. Germline CDR1 is SGHTA and CDR2 is FQGNSA. The length of the CDR3 is 13 residues. CDR3 in amino acids: CASIPTGGRAQFF. The CDR3 coding sequence is TGTGCCAGCATTCCGACGGGGGGGCGGGCGCAGTTCTTC.

This clonotype was recorded at least ten times. This sequence joins TRBV27 and TRBJ1-1, with unresolved D. The CDR3 is 12 amino acids. Germline V gives CDR1 MNHEY, CDR2 SMNVEV (reference sequence). V was cut by 4 bases and J by 8 bases, with 11 bases left in between. The CDR3 DNA reads as TGTGCCAGCAGTTCCCAAGGACGGGAAGCTTTCTTT. Translation: CASSSQGREAFF.

This clonotype was counted many times. The chain links TRBV7-2 to TRBJ2-4; 12 nucleotides agree with TRBD2. The CDR3 spans 15 residues. The germline V gene has CDR1 SGHTA and CDR2 FQGNSA. V lost 0 bases, J lost 11 bases, and 5 bases stayed unmatched. The CDR3 DNA reads TGTGCCAGCAGCTTAGCGGCTAGCGGGGGGGCCTTTCAGTACTTC. This codes for CASSLAASGGAFQYF.

Remarks on this clonotype: A single base separates this from a much larger clone, so it may be a read error. The chain links TRBV9 to TRBJ2-7, with 8 bases identical to TRBD1. The V and J ends lost 4 bases and 3 bases, in that order; junction bases with no gene match: 12. From germline, CDR1 is SGDLS and CDR2 YYNGEE. This CDR3 spans 16 amino acids. The CDR3 bases are TGTGCCAGCAGCCCTAAACGGGGGACAGGCTACTACGAGCAGTACTTC. Its protein is CASSPKRGTGYYEQYF.

This clonotype showed up just a few times. The chain combines TRBV7-9 with TRBJ1-5; maybe TRBD1 (6 bases). In germline, CDR1 is SEHNR, CDR2 FQNEAQ (reference sequence). V lost 5 bases and J 2 bases, leaving 16 bases between the germline ends. This CDR3 is built from 16 residues. Written as DNA, the CDR3 is TGTGCCAGCAGCCCGGGGGGGCGGGGTGGCAATCAGCCCCAGCATTTT. As protein: CASSPGGRGGNQPQHF.